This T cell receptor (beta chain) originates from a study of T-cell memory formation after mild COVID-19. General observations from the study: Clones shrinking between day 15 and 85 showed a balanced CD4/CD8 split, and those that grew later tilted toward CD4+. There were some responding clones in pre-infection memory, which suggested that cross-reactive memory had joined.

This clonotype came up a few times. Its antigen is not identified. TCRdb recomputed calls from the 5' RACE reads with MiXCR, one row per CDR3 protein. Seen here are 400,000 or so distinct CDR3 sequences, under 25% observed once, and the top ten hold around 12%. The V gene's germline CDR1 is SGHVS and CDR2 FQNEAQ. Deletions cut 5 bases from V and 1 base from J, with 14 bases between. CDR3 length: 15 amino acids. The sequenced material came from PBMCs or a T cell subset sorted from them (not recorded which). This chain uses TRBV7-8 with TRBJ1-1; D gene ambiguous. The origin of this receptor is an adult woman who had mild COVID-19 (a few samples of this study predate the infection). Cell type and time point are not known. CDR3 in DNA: TGTGCCAGCAGCCATGCACCTGGAGAGAACACTGAAGCTTTCTTT. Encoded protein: CASSHAPGENTEAFF.